This paragraph covers one T cell receptor beta chain sequence. What it binds is not known. Germline CDR1 reads ENHRY; CDR2 reads SYGVKD. Trimming shortened V by 3 bases and J by 7 bases, and 16 bases separated the two germline ends. The CDR3 contains 16 residues. The sample comes from a study of cytomegalovirus exposure and HLA in healthy donors. Study information: Previous work identified roughly 120 million unique TCR beta sequences from roughly 170 million T cells.

General study results and limits: Serostatus for CMV was the only available immune exposure information.

The PCR employed 60 Vbeta primers together with 13 Jbeta primers. Measured with immunoSEQ multiplex PCR; TCRdb has only the in-frame clones, and not every one. In the table there are 170,000 or so clones, roughly 79% of which are singletons. The sequence was collected from a woman in her 50s in good health and CMV-seropositive. The chain joins TRBV10-3 to TRBJ1-6; D may be TRBD1 (6 bases). The specimen sequenced was PBMCs. CDR3 DNA sequence: TGTGCCATCAGTGAAGGGACAAAGTTTGGCAATTCACCCCTCCACTTT. Its translation is CAISEGTKFGNSPLHF.